The sequence of this TCR beta chain was determined in a study of shared clonotypes between healthy human individuals. General study points: What limited the represented genetic and exposure-history diversity was the small number of donors.

A word on this clone: Antigen: not known.

V was clipped by 7 bases and J by 5 bases, with 6 bases between them. The CDR3 covers 10 residues. Germline V lookup: CDR1 SEHNR, CDR2 FQNEAQ (reference sequence). Using immunoSEQ multiplex PCR, the repertoire was profiled, and TCRdb retains in-frame clones only, with some absent. Altogether around 1.4 million clones are present, approximately 98.5% being singletons, with the ten largest covering approximately 0.4%. Into CD45RA+ naive and CD45RA-negative memory subsets, the CD4+ cells were split. This chain uses TRBV7-9 with TRBJ2-7; D not resolved. Material: naive CD4+ T cells sorted from blood. Regarding subset: CD45RA+ positively selected. The clonotype comes from a man aged 30-40 years in good health. The CDR3 DNA reads TGTGCCAGCACAAATAACGAGCAGTACTTC. Its protein is CASTNNEQYF. The full variable domain, with the rest looked up from reference TRBV7-9 and TRBJ2-7, is DTGVSQNPRHKITKRGQNVTFRCDPISEHNRLYWYRQTLGQGPEFLTYFQNEAQLEKSRLLSDRFSAERPKGSFSTLEIQRTEQGDSAMYLCASTNNEQYFGPGTRLTVT.